The 17 T cell receptor beta chains reported below all come from one sample, sequenced in a study of chemoradiotherapy in HPV16-positive cancers (dated by TCRdb to 2021 to 2024). Libraries were prepared through the immunoSEQ multiplex PCR assay. TCRdb holds this immuneACCESS table with in-frame rearrangements only. Some clones are missing; in checked studies, unresolved V genes explain under half, and the rest has no known cause. This sample has around 17,000 clones in its table, and about two thirds of those were observed once. The ten largest clones take up approximately 8.2% of the sample. The sequencing used tumor tissue, collected from a patient who underwent chemoradiotherapy. These receptors originate from a human donor with HPV-associated anogenital cancer.

This chain uses TRBV5-1 with TRBJ2-3; 9 nucleotides agree with TRBD1. Germline V gene data show CDR1 as SGHRS and CDR2 as YFSETQ. V lost 5 bases, J lost 0 bases, and 7 bases stayed unmatched. This CDR3 is 16 amino acids long. The DNA of the CDR3 is TGCGCCAGCAGGGGCGGGACAGGGTCTAGCACAGATACGCAGTATTTT. As protein: CASRGGTGSSTDTQYF.

This clone was detected only a few times. The chain uses TRBV30 and TRBJ2-2, with D uncertain. CDR3 size: 11 residues. Trimming pared 2 bases from V and 7 bases from J, leaving 5 bases between. CDR1 and CDR2 from the germline V gene are GTSNPN and SVGIG (reference sequence). The CDR3 DNA reads as TGTGCCTGGAGTTGGGGCGGGGAGCTGTTTTTT. It codes for CAWSWGGELFF.

The V call is TRBV5-1, the J call TRBJ2-6; D not resolved. The CDR3 extends over 18 amino acids. The germline CDR1 and CDR2 sequences are SGHRS and YFSETQ. Deletions cut 3 bases from V and 0 bases from J, with 16 bases between. DNA for the CDR3: TGCGCCAGCAGCTCGGAAACCACAGTGTCCTCTGGGGCCAACGTCCTGACTTTC. This encodes CASSSETTVSSGANVLTF.

The CDR3 is CASSLSPNEKLFF. CDR3 coding DNA: TGTGCCAGCAGCTTAAGTCCTAATGAAAAACTGTTTTTT. V is TRBV7-2 and J is TRBJ1-4; D gene uncertain. This CDR3 comprises 13 residues. The germline V gene has CDR1 SGHTA and CDR2 FQGNSA. V dropped 2 bases and J dropped 3 bases, with 4 bases sitting between them.

This clone has a handful of counts. The V call is TRBV11-3, the J call TRBJ1-1; 8 bases are shared with TRBD1. Germline CDR1 and CDR2: SGHNT and YENEEA. The V and J ends lost 0 bases and 3 bases, in that order; junction bases with no gene match: 6. This CDR3 contains 16 residues. The CDR3 DNA reads as TGTGCCAGCAGCTTAGACAGGGGGCAGGAGTACACTGAAGCTTTCTTT. Its translation is CASSLDRGQEYTEAFF.

The genes are TRBV15 and TRBJ1-2, with D tentatively TRBD1 (5 bases). CDR1 and CDR2 (germline): LNHNV, YYDKDF (reference sequence). The V end lost 1 base, the J end lost 1 base, and 7 bases lay between the germline ends. The CDR3 length is 14 residues. DNA for the CDR3: TGTGCCACCAGCAGAGCAGGGTTTAACTATGGCTACACCTTC. Translation gives CATSRAGFNYGYTF.

This clone was found a few times. This chain uses TRBV27 with TRBJ1-1, with D possibly matching TRBD1 (5 bases). CDR1 MNHEY and CDR2 SMNVEV come from the germline V gene (reference sequence). Trimming left V 5 bases short and J 1 base short, with 5 bases between. The length of the CDR3 is 12 residues. The CDR3 sequence is CASSGQNTEAFF. The CDR3 DNA reads as TGTGCCAGCAGTGGACAGAACACTGAAGCTTTCTTT.

V is TRBV2 and J is TRBJ1-2; TRBD1 aligns across 7 bases. This CDR3 spans 13 amino acids. V was clipped by 7 bases and J by 7 bases; unmatched bases: 9. CDR1 is SNHLY, CDR2 FYNNEI, per germline. DNA for the CDR3: TGTGCCAGCATAGGGACAGCATGGGGTGGCTACACCTTC. Residues: CASIGTAWGGYTF.

V usage is TRBV6-1 and J usage is TRBJ2-7; 12 positions match TRBD2. The CDR3 sequence is 15 residues long. CDR1 MNHNS and CDR2 SASEGT come from the germline V gene. V trimming: 1 base; J trimming: 5 bases; junction bases outside the gene matches: 3. CDR3 nucleotide sequence: TGTGCCAGCAGTGAAGAGACTAGCGGGAGTCACGAGCAGTACTTC. It yields the protein CASSEETSGSHEQYF.

This chain joins TRBV19 and TRBJ1-3; weak D call: TRBD1 (5 bases). Per the germline V gene, CDR1 is LNHDA and CDR2 is SQIVND (reference sequence). The CDR3 covers 14 residues. V lost 4 bases and J lost 4, with 11 bases in between. The CDR3 here is CASSTGLAGNTIYF. CDR3 bases: TGTGCCAGTAGTACAGGGTTGGCCGGAAACACCATATATTTT.

The chain combines TRBV2 with TRBJ2-1, with a tentative D call TRBD1 (6 bases). V was cut by 3 bases and J by 3 bases, with 12 bases left in between. CDR3 length equals 15 residues. Per the germline V gene, CDR1 is SNHLY and CDR2 is FYNNEI. CDR3 region: CASSENGQNYNEQFF. The DNA of the CDR3 is TGTGCCAGCAGTGAGAATGGACAGAACTACAATGAGCAGTTCTTC.

J is TRBJ2-1 and V is TRBV2, with no clear D. The germline V gene encodes CDR1 SNHLY and CDR2 FYNNEI. Trimming removed 8 bases from V and 0 bases from J, with 11 bases in between. The CDR3 is made up of 14 amino acids. In nucleotides, the CDR3 is TGTGCCAGCCAAAGGGCGACCTCCTACAATGAGCAGTTCTTC. Amino acid sequence: CASQRATSYNEQFF.

The V call is TRBV5-1, the J call TRBJ2-1; 12 positions agree with TRBD2. The CDR3 length is 17 residues. V lost 4 bases, J lost 0 bases, and 5 bases stayed unmatched. Germline values: CDR1 SGHRS, CDR2 YFSETQ. CDR3 protein: CASSRTSGASSYNEQFF. The CDR3 region has the DNA TGCGCCAGCAGCAGGACTAGCGGGGCGAGCTCCTACAATGAGCAGTTCTTC.

The chain links TRBV7-9 to TRBJ2-3; TRBD2 matches 11 bases. Trimming removed 5 bases from V and 4 bases from J; junction bases left unmatched: 8. CDR3 length equals 16 residues. Germline V CDR1 and CDR2: SEHNR, FQNEAQ (reference sequence). Here the CDR3 reads CASSLRGSGGADTQYF. The DNA for the CDR3 is TGTGCCAGCAGCCTAAGAGGTAGCGGGGGGGCAGATACGCAGTATTTT.

By sample share, this clone is medium-sized. In DNA, the CDR3 is TGCAGCGTTGAAACGGGACACCTCACTGAAGCTTTCTTT. Translation: CSVETGHLTEAFF. This rearrangement joins TRBV29-1 to TRBJ1-1; TRBD1 is a possible D gene (6 bases). The CDR3 totals 13 residues. Germline CDR1 reads SQVTM; CDR2 reads ANQGSEA. Trimming took 2 bases from V and 4 from J, leaving 11 bases between them.

The chain is built from TRBV7-2 and TRBJ1-5; D uncertain. The V end was cut by 1 base, the J end by 7 bases, with 14 bases between. Germline assignment: CDR1 SGHTA and CDR2 FQGNSA. This CDR3 has 15 residues. The CDR3 DNA sequence: TGTGCCAGCAGCTTAGGCTGGGGTTTAGTCCAGCCCCAGCATTTT. Its protein is CASSLGWGLVQPQHF.

This clone was seen only a few times. The V gene is TRBV7-3, the J gene TRBJ2-7, with D possibly called TRBD1 or TRBD2 (6 bases each). V was pared by 1 base and J by 6 bases, with 10 bases between. The germline CDR1 and CDR2 sequences are SGHTA and FQGTGA. CDR3 length equals 13 residues. The DNA of the CDR3 is TGTGCCAGCAGCTTAAGAGAGGGGGGCGAGCAGTACTTC. Protein sequence: CASSLREGGEQYF. Looking up the rest from reference TRBV7-3 and TRBJ2-7 gives the full variable domain: GAGVSQTPSNKVTEKGKYVELRCDPISGHTALYWYRQSLGQGPEFLIYFQGTGAADDSGLPNDRFFAVRPEGSVSTLKIQRTERGDSAVYLCASSLREGGEQYFGPGTRLTVT.